A single sample gave rise to the 16 T cell receptor beta chains below, sequenced in a study of blood T cell repertoires in COVID-19. Profiling relied on immunoSEQ multiplex PCR, and the TCRdb table lists in-frame clones only, not all of them. The sample gives some 120,000 clones, approximately 80% of which show up once; around 7.6% is in the top ten. Sequencing was performed on peripheral blood. Receptors originate from a man between 65 and 80 years old with active or convalescent COVID-19.

Points on this clone: One end of the junction fails to match germline, which may point to a read error. Here the CDR3 DNA reads TGTGCCAGCAGTGACTCCCAGCGAATGGTGAACACCATATATTTT. Translated: CASSDSQRMVNTIYF. The chain uses TRBV6-5 and TRBJ1-3; D gene uncertain. CDR1 and CDR2 (germline): MNHEY, SVGAGI. The CDR3 contains 15 residues.

The chain is built from TRBV11-3 and TRBJ2-1; possible D gene TRBD2, 5 bases. The ends were cut back, 4 bases at V and 3 bases at J, with 10 bases in the middle. Germline CDR1 is SGHNT and CDR2 is YENEEA. The CDR3 is made up of 14 amino acids. CDR3 DNA: TGTGCCAGCAGCTCATCCGGGGACTACAATGAGCAGTTCTTC. Translation gives CASSSSGDYNEQFF.

This clone was detected a few times. The chain couples TRBV28 to TRBJ1-5, with D hard to call. The V end was cut by 3 bases, the J end by 1 base, with 7 bases between. Looked up from germline, CDR1 is MDHEN and CDR2 is SYDVKM. This CDR3 has 14 amino acids. The CDR3 reads CASSFRGSNQPQHF. For the CDR3, the DNA is TGTGCCAGCAGTTTTCGCGGCAGCAATCAGCCCCAGCATTTT.

This sequence joins TRBV12-3 or TRBV12-4 and TRBJ1-3, with D unresolved. CDR3 length equals 12 residues. V was cut by 5 bases and J by 8 bases, with 10 bases left in between. CDR3 residues: CASSQNRDTIYF. CDR3 in DNA: TGTGCCAGCAGTCAAAACCGGGACACCATATATTTT.

This clone was counted between two and nine times. The chain uses TRBV6-5 and TRBJ1-2, with a weak D call TRBD1 (6 bases). CDR3 size: 13 residues. Germline loops: CDR1 MNHEY, CDR2 SVGAGI. Trimming took 7 bases from V and 0 from J, leaving 9 bases between them. DNA for the CDR3: TGTGCCAGCATGAAGGGGGCTAACTATGGCTACACCTTC. Translating gives CASMKGANYGYTF.

This clone was observed once. This sequence joins TRBV27 and TRBJ2-2; 10 bases agree with TRBD2. Trimming at V came to 5 bases and at J to 0 bases, leaving 9 bases not matched to a gene. The CDR3 runs 18 residues. The germline CDR1 and CDR2 sequences are MNHEY and SMNVEV (reference sequence). CDR3 in DNA: TGTGCCAGCAGTCCCAGGGATCTAGCGGGGGCGAACACCGGGGAGCTGTTTTTT. This translates into CASSPRDLAGANTGELFF.

This rearrangement joins TRBV6-6 to TRBJ2-7; TRBD1 agrees at 9 bases. V gave up 5 bases and J gave up 4 bases; unmatched junction bases: 6. The CDR3 sequence is 14 residues long. Germline CDR1 is MNHNY and CDR2 is SVGAGI (reference sequence). CDR3 in amino acids: CASSGTGNMYEQYF. DNA for the CDR3: TGTGCCAGCAGTGGGACAGGGAATATGTACGAGCAGTACTTC.

The chain links TRBV9 to TRBJ2-1; the D gene is possibly TRBD1 (6 bases). The CDR3 runs to 15 residues. The germline V gene encodes CDR1 SGDLS and CDR2 YYNGEE. V lost 5 bases, J lost 2 bases, and 14 bases lay in between. CDR3 amino acids: CASRATGGAYNEQFF. Here the CDR3 DNA reads TGTGCCAGCAGAGCGACAGGAGGAGCCTACAATGAGCAGTTCTTC.

This chain uses TRBV19 with TRBJ2-7, with TRBD1 matching over 8 bases. Trimming cost V 6 bases and J 1 base; bases outside gene matches: 8. This CDR3 comprises 15 residues. CDR1 is LNHDA and CDR2 is SQIVND in the germline V gene (reference sequence). The CDR3 protein is CASRRQGFGSYEQYF. For the CDR3, the DNA is TGTGCCAGTAGAAGACAGGGGTTTGGGTCCTACGAGCAGTACTTC.

This clone appeared a single time. The V gene is TRBV9, the J gene TRBJ1-4; no definite D call. Trimming removed 4 bases from V and 7 bases from J, with 8 bases in between. Germline CDR1 and CDR2: SGDLS and YYNGEE. The CDR3 has 12 amino acids. The CDR3 DNA is TGTGCCAGCAGCAGAGAGAGTGAAAAACTGTTTTTT. The encoded protein is CASSRESEKLFF. Based on the CDR3 plus reference TRBV9 and TRBJ1-4, the full variable domain is DSGVTQTPKHLITATGQRVTLRCSPRSGDLSVYWYQQSLDQGLQFLIQYYNGEERAKGNILERFSAQQFPDLHSELNLSSLELGDSALYFCASSRESEKLFFGSGTQLSVL.

This clone was picked up a small number of times. This rearrangement joins TRBV5-4 to TRBJ2-1; 7 bases align to TRBD2. This CDR3 has 14 amino acids. Trimming cost V 4 bases and J 6 bases; bases outside gene matches: 7. Germline CDR1 and CDR2: SGHNT and YYREEE (reference sequence). CDR3 protein: CASSHSGEINEQFF. In nucleotides, the CDR3 is TGTGCCAGCAGCCACAGCGGGGAAATCAATGAGCAGTTCTTC. The entire variable domain, with the rest obtained from reference TRBV5-4 and TRBJ2-1, is as follows: ETGVTQSPTHLIKTRGQQVTLRCSSQSGHNTVSWYQQALGQGPQFIFQYYREEENGRGNFPPRFSGLQFPNYSSELNVNALELDDSALYLCASSHSGEINEQFFGPGTRLTVL.

The chain joins TRBV3-1 (or the pseudogene TRBV3-2) to TRBJ2-7, with D possibly being TRBD2 (6 bases). Germline CDR1 LGHDT, CDR2 YNNKEL (reference sequence). V shed 4 bases and J shed 6 bases, with 16 bases lying between them. CDR3 length: 14 residues. As DNA, the CDR3 is TGTGCCAGCAGCCCCCAGAGACTAGTTCCCGAGCAGTACTTC. It translates to CASSPQRLVPEQYF.

This chain uses TRBV6-5 with TRBJ2-2, with 9 bases aligning to TRBD1. The CDR3 is made up of 15 amino acids. V shed 6 bases, J shed 6 bases, and the junction held 8 bases outside the gene matches. Germline V gene lookup returns CDR1 MNHEY and CDR2 SVGAGI. CDR3 residues: CASRNSGTGPGELFF. CDR3 in DNA: TGTGCCAGCAGAAACTCCGGGACAGGGCCCGGGGAGCTGTTTTTT.

The chain combines TRBV3-1 (or the pseudogene TRBV3-2) with TRBJ2-5; a weak D match, TRBD2 (7 bases). The V gene lost 0 bases and the J gene lost 4 bases, with 18 bases spanning the gap. The CDR3 covers 17 residues. Germline CDR1 reads LGHDT; CDR2 reads YNNKEL (reference sequence). The CDR3 reads CASSQDLTGGAIETQYF. The CDR3 region has the DNA TGTGCCAGCAGCCAAGATCTTACGGGGGGCGCAATAGAGACCCAGTACTTC.

This chain uses TRBV20-1 with TRBJ2-7; tentative D call: TRBD1 (6 bases). This CDR3 contains 12 residues. Germline V gene lookup returns CDR1 DFQATT and CDR2 SNEGSKA (reference sequence). The ends were cut back, 3 bases at V and 9 bases at J, with 15 bases in the middle. CDR3 protein: CSASDGQPGQYF. CDR3 bases: TGCAGTGCTAGTGACGGACAGCCCGGGCAGTACTTC.

The J gene is TRBJ2-3, the V gene TRBV5-1, with D maybe TRBD2 (5 bases). Germline V lookup: CDR1 SGHRS, CDR2 YFSETQ. The CDR3 totals 15 residues. V lost 0 bases and J 2 bases, leaving 10 bases between the germline ends. This chain's CDR3 is CASSLAGILTDTQYF. CDR3 nucleotides: TGCGCCAGCAGCTTGGCGGGAATCCTCACAGATACGCAGTATTTT.